This T cell receptor beta chain was recorded in a study of T cell responses to AZD1222 COVID-19 vaccine. Regarding the study as a whole: Nearly half of the spike-specific TCRs reportedly recognize variant regions that carry no mutations. Vaccination with two AZD1222 doses was followed by a rise in Spike-specific TCR breadth and depth. At baseline, seropositivity was found in only five or six AZD1222 recipients. Repertoire sampling happened only post peak T cell response.

Points on this clone: Its specificity is not known.

Here immunoSEQ multiplex PCR was the method, and the copy in TCRdb shows in-frame clones only, minus some. This sample yields tens of thousands of clones, of which around 82% are seen a single time; 26% belongs to the top ten. V was clipped by 3 bases and J by 2 bases, with 15 bases between them. CDR1 and CDR2 (germline): KGHSH, LQKENI. This CDR3 is built from 16 residues. The sample here was peripheral blood, taken 28 days after the second AZD1222 dose. The chain employs TRBV18 and TRBJ2-3, with a tentative D call TRBD1 (7 bases). This receptor was obtained from an adult who received the AZD1222 COVID-19 vaccine. For the CDR3, the DNA is TGTGCCAGCTCACCTCACGCCAGGGGGGTCACAGATACGCAGTATTTT. This sequence encodes CASSPHARGVTDTQYF.